This T cell receptor beta chain was sequenced for a study of T-cell memory formation after mild COVID-19. TCRdb processed the 5' RACE reads anew with MiXCR; each CDR3 protein has one entry. Among hundreds of thousands of distinct CDR3 sequences, roughly 20% were seen once, and the ten largest hold 8.4%. The CDR3 is made up of 15 amino acids. Trimming cost V 4 bases and J 6 bases; bases outside gene matches: 8. Germline assignment: CDR1 SGHTA and CDR2 FQGNSA. Whole-study findings and limits: Clones shrinking between day 15 and 85 showed a balanced CD4/CD8 split, and those that grew later tilted toward CD4+.

As for this clonotype: The antigen is undetermined.

The source of this sequence is an adult woman who had mild COVID-19 (a few samples of this study predate the infection). Cell type and time point are not known. The chain is built from TRBV7-2 and TRBJ1-5; 8 positions match TRBD1. The material sequenced was PBMCs or a T cell subset sorted from them (not recorded which). The CDR3 bases are TGTGCCAGCAGCTCCGGACAGGGTTTGATTCAGCCCCAGCATTTT. Amino acid sequence: CASSSGQGLIQPQHF. Looking up the rest from reference TRBV7-2 and TRBJ1-5 gives the full variable domain: GAGVSQSPSNKVTEKGKDVELRCDPISGHTALYWYRQSLGQGLEFLIYFQGNSAPDKSGLPSDRFSAERTGGSVSTLTIQRTQQEDSAVYLCASSSGQGLIQPQHFGDGTRLSIL.